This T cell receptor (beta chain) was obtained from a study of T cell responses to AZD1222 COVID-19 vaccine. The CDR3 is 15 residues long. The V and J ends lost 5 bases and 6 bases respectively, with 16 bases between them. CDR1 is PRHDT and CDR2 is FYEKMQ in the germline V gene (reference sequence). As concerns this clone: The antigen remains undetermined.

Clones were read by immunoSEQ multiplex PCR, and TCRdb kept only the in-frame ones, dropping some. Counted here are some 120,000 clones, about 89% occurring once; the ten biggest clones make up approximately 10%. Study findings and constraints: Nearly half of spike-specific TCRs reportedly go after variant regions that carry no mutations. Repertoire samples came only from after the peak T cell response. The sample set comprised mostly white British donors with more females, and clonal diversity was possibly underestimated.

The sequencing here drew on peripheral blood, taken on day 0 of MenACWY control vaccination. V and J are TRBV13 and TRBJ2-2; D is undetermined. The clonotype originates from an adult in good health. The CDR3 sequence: CASSLSPEGAGELFF. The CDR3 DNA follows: TGTGCCAGCAGCCTATCCCCCGAAGGTGCCGGGGAGCTGTTTTTT.